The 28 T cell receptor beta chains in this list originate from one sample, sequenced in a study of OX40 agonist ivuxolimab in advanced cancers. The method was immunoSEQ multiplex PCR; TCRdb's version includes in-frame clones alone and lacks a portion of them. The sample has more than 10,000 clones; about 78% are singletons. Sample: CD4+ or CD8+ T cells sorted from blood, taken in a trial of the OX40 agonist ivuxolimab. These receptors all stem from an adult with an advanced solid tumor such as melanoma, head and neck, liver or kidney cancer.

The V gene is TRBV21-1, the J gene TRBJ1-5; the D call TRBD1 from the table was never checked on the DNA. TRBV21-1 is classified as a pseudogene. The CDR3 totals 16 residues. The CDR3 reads CARDGPGQGSRQPQHF. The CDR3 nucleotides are TGTGCCAGAGACGGACCGGGACAGGGAAGTCGGCAGCCCCAGCATTTT.

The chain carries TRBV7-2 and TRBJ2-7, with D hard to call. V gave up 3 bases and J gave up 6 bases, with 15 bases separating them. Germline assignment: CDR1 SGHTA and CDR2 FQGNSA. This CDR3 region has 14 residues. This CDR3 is CASSLRRSWPEQYF. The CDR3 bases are TGTGCCAGCAGCTTGAGGCGGAGTTGGCCCGAGCAGTACTTC.

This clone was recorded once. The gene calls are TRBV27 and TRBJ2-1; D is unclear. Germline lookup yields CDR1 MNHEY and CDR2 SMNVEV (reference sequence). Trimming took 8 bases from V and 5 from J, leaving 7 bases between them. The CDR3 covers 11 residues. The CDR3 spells CASGPDNEQFF. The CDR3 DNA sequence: TGTGCCAGCGGGCCTGACAATGAGCAGTTCTTC.

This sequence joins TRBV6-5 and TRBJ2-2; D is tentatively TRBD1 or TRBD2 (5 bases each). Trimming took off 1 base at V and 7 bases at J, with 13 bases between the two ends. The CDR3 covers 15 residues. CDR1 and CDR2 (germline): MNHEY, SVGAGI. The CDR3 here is CASSYFLPGGGELFF. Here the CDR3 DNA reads TGTGCCAGCAGTTACTTCCTACCTGGGGGCGGGGAGCTGTTTTTT.

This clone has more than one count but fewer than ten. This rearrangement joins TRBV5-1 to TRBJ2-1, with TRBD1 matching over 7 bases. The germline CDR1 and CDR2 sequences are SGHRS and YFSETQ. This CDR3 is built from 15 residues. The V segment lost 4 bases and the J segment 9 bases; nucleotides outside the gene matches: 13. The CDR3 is CASSPMGQTAIEQFF. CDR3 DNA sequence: TGCGCCAGCAGCCCAATGGGACAGACAGCAATTGAGCAGTTCTTC. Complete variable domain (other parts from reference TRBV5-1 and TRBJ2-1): KAGVTQTPRYLIKTRGQQVTLSCSPISGHRSVSWYQQTPGQGLQFLFEYFSETQRNKGNFPGRFSGRQFSNSRSEMNVSTLELGDSALYLCASSPMGQTAIEQFFGPGTRLTVL.

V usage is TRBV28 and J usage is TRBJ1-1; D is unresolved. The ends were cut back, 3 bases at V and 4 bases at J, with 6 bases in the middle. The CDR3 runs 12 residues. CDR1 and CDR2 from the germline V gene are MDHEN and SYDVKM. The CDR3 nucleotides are TGTGCCAGCAGTTTGTTAAGCACTGAAGCTTTCTTT. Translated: CASSLLSTEAFF. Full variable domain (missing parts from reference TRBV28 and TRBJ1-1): DVKVTQSSRYLVKRTGEKVFLECVQDMDHENMFWYRQDPGLGLRLIYFSYDVKMKEKGDIPEGYSVSREKKERFSLILESASTNQTSMYLCASSLLSTEAFFGQGTRLTVV.

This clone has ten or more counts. CDR3 protein: CASSYRVDGANVLTF. In DNA form, the CDR3 reads TGTGCCAGCAGTTACAGGGTGGATGGGGCCAACGTCCTGACTTTC. The chain is built from TRBV6-5 and TRBJ2-6; D is undetermined. Trimming pared 2 bases from V and 3 bases from J, leaving 8 bases between. The CDR3 spans 15 residues. Germline V gene data show CDR1 as MNHEY and CDR2 as SVGAGI.

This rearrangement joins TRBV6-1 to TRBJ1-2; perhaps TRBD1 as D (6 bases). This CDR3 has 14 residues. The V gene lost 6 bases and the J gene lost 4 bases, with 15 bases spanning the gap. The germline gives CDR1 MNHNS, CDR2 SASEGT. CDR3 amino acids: CASSPQGGAYGYTF. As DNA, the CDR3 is TGTGCCAGCAGCCCACAGGGCGGGGCCTATGGCTACACCTTC.

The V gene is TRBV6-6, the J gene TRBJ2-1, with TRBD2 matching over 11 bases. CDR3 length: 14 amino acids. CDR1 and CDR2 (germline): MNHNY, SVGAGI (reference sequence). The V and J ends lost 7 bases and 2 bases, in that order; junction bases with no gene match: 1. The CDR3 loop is CASTSGGTYNEQFF. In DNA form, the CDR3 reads TGTGCCAGCACTAGCGGGGGGACCTACAATGAGCAGTTCTTC.

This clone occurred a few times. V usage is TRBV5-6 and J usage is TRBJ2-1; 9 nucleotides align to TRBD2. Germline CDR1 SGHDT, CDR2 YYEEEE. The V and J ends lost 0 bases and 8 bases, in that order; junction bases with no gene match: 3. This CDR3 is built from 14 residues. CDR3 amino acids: CASSLVVAGDEQFF. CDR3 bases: TGTGCCAGCAGCTTGGTGGTAGCGGGGGATGAGCAGTTCTTC.

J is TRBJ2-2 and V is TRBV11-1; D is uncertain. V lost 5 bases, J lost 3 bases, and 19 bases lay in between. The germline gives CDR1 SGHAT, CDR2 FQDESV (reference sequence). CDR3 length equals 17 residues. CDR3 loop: CASSPPRVHPHTGELFF. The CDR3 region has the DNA TGTGCCAGCAGCCCTCCCCGAGTTCACCCCCACACCGGGGAGCTGTTTTTT.

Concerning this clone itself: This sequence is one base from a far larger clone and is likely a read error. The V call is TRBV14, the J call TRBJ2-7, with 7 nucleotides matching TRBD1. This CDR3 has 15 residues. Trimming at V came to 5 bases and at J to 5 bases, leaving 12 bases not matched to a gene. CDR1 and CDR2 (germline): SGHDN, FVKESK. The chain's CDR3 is CASSGGQGGRDEQYF. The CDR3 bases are TGTGCCAGCAGCGGGGGTCAAGGGGGCAGGGACGAGCAGTACTTC.

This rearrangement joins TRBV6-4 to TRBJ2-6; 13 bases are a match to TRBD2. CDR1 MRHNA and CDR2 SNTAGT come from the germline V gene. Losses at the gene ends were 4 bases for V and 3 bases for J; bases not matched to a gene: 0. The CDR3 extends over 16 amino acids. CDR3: CASSGTSGSGANVLTF. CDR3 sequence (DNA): TGTGCCAGCAGTGGGACTAGCGGGAGTGGGGCCAACGTCCTGACTTTC.

The CDR3 nucleotides are TGTGCCAGCAGCCACCGGACTAGCGGGAGCGCCTATTACAATGAGCAGTTCTTC. Its translation is CASSHRTSGSAYYNEQFF. The rearrangement joins TRBV14 to TRBJ2-1, with TRBD2 matching over 13 bases. Germline loops: CDR1 SGHDN, CDR2 FVKESK. This CDR3 region has 18 residues. V dropped 3 bases and J dropped 4; count of bases not matched to a gene: 9.

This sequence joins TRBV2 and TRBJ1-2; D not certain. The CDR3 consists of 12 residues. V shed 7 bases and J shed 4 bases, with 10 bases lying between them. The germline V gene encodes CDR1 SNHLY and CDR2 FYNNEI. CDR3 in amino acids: CASIPGSYGYTF. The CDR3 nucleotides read TGTGCCAGCATTCCGGGGAGCTATGGCTACACCTTC.

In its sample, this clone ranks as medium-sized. CDR3 nucleotide sequence: TGTGCCAGCAGCCAGGGGGTGGCAGATGGCTACACCTTC. It is translated as CASSQGVADGYTF. J is TRBJ1-2 and V is TRBV4-2; possible D gene TRBD1, 5 bases. This CDR3 comprises 13 residues. Per the germline V gene, CDR1 is LGHNA and CDR2 is YNFKEQ. The V and J ends lost 3 bases and 6 bases respectively, with 11 bases between them.

In DNA form, the CDR3 reads TGTGCCAGCAGCTTGCCTCCGGGACAGGGCTACGAGCAGTACTTC. Protein: CASSLPPGQGYEQYF. The chain carries TRBV7-9 and TRBJ2-7; 9 nucleotides agree with TRBD1. Germline-derived CDR1 and CDR2 are SEHNR and FQNEAQ (reference sequence). CDR3 length: 15 residues. With V trimmed by 3 bases and J by 3 bases, 6 bases remained unmatched. The full variable domain, with the rest looked up from reference TRBV7-9 and TRBJ2-7, is DTGVSQNPRHKITKRGQNVTFRCDPISEHNRLYWYRQTLGQGPEFLTYFQNEAQLEKSRLLSDRFSAERPKGSFSTLEIQRTEQGDSAMYLCASSLPPGQGYEQYFGPGTRLTVT.

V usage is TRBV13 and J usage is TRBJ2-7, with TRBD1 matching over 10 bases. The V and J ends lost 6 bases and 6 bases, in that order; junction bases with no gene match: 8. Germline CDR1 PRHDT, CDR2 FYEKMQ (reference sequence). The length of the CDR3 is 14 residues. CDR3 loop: CASSYLGTGVEQYF. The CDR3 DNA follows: TGTGCCAGCAGTTACTTGGGGACAGGGGTCGAGCAGTACTTC. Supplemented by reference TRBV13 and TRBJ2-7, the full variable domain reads AAGVIQSPRHLIKEKRETATLKCYPIPRHDTVYWYQQGPGQDPQFLISFYEKMQSDKGSIPDRFSAQQFSDYHSELNMSSLELGDSALYFCASSYLGTGVEQYFGPGTRLTVT.

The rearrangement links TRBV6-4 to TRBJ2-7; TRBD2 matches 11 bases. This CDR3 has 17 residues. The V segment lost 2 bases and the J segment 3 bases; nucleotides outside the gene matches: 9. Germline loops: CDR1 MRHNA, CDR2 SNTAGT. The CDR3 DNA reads TGTGCCAGCAGTGACAGGGGGGTAGCGGGAGGGGACTACGAGCAGTACTTC. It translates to CASSDRGVAGGDYEQYF.

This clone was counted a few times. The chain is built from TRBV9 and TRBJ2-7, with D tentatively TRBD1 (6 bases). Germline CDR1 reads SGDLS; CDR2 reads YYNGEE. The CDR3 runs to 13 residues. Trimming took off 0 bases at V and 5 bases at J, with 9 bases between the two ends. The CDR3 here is CASSVDSGDEQYF. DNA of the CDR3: TGTGCCAGCAGCGTAGATTCAGGGGACGAGCAGTACTTC.

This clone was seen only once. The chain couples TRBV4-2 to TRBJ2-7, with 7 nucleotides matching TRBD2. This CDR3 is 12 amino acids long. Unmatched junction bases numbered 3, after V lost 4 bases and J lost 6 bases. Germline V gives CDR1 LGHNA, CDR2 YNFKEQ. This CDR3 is CASSLPGGEQYF. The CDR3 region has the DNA TGTGCCAGCAGCCTGCCGGGGGGCGAGCAGTACTTC.

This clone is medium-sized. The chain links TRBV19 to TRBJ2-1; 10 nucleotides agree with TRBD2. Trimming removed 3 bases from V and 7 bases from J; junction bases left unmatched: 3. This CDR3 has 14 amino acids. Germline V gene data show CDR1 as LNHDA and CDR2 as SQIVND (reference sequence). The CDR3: CASSMLAGENEQFF. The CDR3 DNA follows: TGTGCCAGTAGTATGCTAGCGGGGGAAAATGAGCAGTTCTTC.

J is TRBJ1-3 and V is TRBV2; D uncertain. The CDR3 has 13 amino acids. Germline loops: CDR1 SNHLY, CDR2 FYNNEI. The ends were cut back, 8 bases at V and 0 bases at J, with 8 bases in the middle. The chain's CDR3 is CASYTSSGNTIYF. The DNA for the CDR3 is TGTGCCAGCTACACGAGCTCTGGAAACACCATATATTTT.

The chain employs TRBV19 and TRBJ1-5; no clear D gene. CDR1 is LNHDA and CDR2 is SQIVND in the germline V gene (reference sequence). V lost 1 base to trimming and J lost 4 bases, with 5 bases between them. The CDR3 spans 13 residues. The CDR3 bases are TGTGCCAGTAGTATAGGAGGAAATCAGCCCCAGCATTTT. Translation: CASSIGGNQPQHF.

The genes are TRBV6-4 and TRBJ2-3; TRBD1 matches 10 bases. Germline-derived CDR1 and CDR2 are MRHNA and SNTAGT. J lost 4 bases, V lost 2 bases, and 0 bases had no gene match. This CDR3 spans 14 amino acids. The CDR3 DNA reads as TGTGCCAGCAGTGACGGGACAGGGGCAGATACGCAGTATTTT. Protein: CASSDGTGADTQYF.

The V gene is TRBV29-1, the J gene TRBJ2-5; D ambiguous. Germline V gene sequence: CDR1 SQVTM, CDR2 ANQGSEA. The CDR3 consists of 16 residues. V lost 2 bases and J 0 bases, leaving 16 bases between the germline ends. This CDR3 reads CSVENVRRPYQETQYF. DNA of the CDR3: TGCAGCGTTGAAAATGTAAGACGGCCGTACCAAGAGACCCAGTACTTC.

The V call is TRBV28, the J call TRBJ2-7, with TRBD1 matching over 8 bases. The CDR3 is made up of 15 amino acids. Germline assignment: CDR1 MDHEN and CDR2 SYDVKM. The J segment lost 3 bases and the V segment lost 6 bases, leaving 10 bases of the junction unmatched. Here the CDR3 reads CASSQRDRINYEQYF. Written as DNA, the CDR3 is TGTGCCAGCAGCCAACGGGACAGGATAAACTACGAGCAGTACTTC.

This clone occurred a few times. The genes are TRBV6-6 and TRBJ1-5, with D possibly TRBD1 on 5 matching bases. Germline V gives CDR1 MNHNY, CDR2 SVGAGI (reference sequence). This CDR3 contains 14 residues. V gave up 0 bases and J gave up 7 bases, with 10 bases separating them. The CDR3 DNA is TGTGCCAGCAGTTACTCCTCCGACAGCCAGCCCCAGCATTTT. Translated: CASSYSSDSQPQHF.